This T cell receptor beta chain is from a study of cytomegalovirus exposure and HLA in healthy donors. Study-level findings and limits: Researchers catalogued over 150 TCR beta chains as cytomegalovirus-associated. It was only CMV serostatus that was available as immune exposure information.

Worth noting for this clone: As yet, its antigen is unknown.

Primers for the PCR totalled 60 Vbeta and 13 Jbeta. Libraries were prepared by immunoSEQ multiplex PCR; TCRdb keeps only in-frame clonotypes and omits some of them. The sample records around 70,000 clones, over 50% being singletons. The CDR3 has 15 amino acids. Germline values: CDR1 MNHEY, CDR2 SVGAGI. V dropped 0 bases and J dropped 4; count of bases not matched to a gene: 5. The material sequenced was PBMCs. The chain combines TRBV6-5 with TRBJ2-5; TRBD1 aligns across 7 bases. The clonotype comes from a man aged 25-45 years in good health and CMV-seronegative. Here the CDR3 DNA reads TGTGCCAGCAGTTACTCCGGACAGGAACGAGAGACCCAGTACTTC. Translation gives CASSYSGQERETQYF.